These 26 T cell receptor beta chains share one sample of origin, sequenced in a study of T cells in Graves' hyperthyroidism and ophthalmopathy. TCR beta CDR3 region amplification was performed from RNA transcripts. RT-PCR in the first round (using the HTBI primer set) targeted the TCR CDR3. TCRdb independently ran MiXCR on the multiplex PCR reads; one entry per CDR3 protein. The sample lists approximately 420,000 distinct CDR3 sequences, approximately 15% seen once, with about 5% in the top ten. Sequenced input: blood. Every receptor here comes from a woman between 18 and 30 years old with Graves' hyperthyroidism.

In its sample, this clonotype was seen many times. DNA of the CDR3: TGTGCCAGCACTCGGCAGGCTCAAAATGAAAAACTGTTTTTT. Encoded protein: CASTRQAQNEKLFF. The chain is built from TRBV2 and TRBJ1-4; no clear D gene. Germline V gene sequence: CDR1 SNHLY, CDR2 FYNNEI. V was pared by 7 bases and J by 5 bases, with 14 bases between. This CDR3 spans 14 amino acids.

This clonotype was seen ten or more times. The V gene is TRBV29-1, the J gene TRBJ2-5; 12 nucleotides match TRBD1. From germline, CDR1 is SQVTM and CDR2 ANQGSEA. The length of the CDR3 is 14 residues. The J segment lost 4 bases and the V segment lost 7 bases, leaving 7 bases of the junction unmatched. For the CDR3, the DNA is TGCAGCGGTCAGGGACAGGGGGCGGGAGAGACCCAGTACTTC. It translates to CSGQGQGAGETQYF.

This rearrangement joins TRBV12-5 to TRBJ2-1; D uncertain. This CDR3 is built from 13 residues. Trimming removed 2 bases from V and 8 bases from J, with 10 bases in between. Germline CDR1 reads LGHNT; CDR2 reads FRNRAP. The CDR3 sequence is CASGLPPLYEQFF. As DNA, the CDR3 is TGTGCTAGTGGTTTGCCTCCCCTATATGAGCAGTTCTTC.

A word on this clonotype: This may stem from a read error, because a much larger clone lies one nucleotide away. V and J are TRBV20-1 and TRBJ2-7, with 7 bases that match TRBD2. The CDR3 has 14 amino acids. Germline CDR1 is DFQATT and CDR2 is SNEGSKA (reference sequence). Here the CDR3 DNA reads TGCGGTGCCCTTCGAGCGGGAAAATCCTACGAGCAGTACTTC. The encoded protein is CGALRAGKSYEQYF.

This clonotype was seen many times. The J gene is TRBJ1-2, the V gene TRBV28, with a possible D match to TRBD1 (5 bases). V was trimmed by 6 bases and J by 0 bases, leaving 11 bases between them. The CDR3 runs to 14 residues. From germline, CDR1 is MDHEN and CDR2 SYDVKM. As DNA, the CDR3 is TGTGCCAGCAGAGGGACCGCAACTAACTATGGCTACACCTTC. This translates into CASRGTATNYGYTF.

The chain employs TRBV6-1 and TRBJ1-5; D is possibly TRBD1 (5 bases). This CDR3 comprises 17 residues. Trimming shortened V by 4 bases and J by 0 bases, and 16 bases separated the two germline ends. From germline, CDR1 is MNHNS and CDR2 SASEGT. DNA for the CDR3: TGTGCCAGCAGTGGGAGAGGGACGGAAAATAGCAATCAGCCCCAGCATTTT. It encodes CASSGRGTENSNQPQHF.

Only a few counts were recorded for this clonotype. J is TRBJ2-2 and V is TRBV5-1; no firm D call. From germline, CDR1 is SGHRS and CDR2 YFSETQ. This CDR3 has 14 amino acids. The germline V and J ends were trimmed by 1 base and 3 bases, with 7 bases remaining between them. Here the CDR3 DNA reads TGCGCCAGCAGCTTGAATGGGTACACCGGGGAGCTGTTTTTT. Encoded protein: CASSLNGYTGELFF. Based on the CDR3 plus reference TRBV5-1 and TRBJ2-2, the full variable domain is KAGVTQTPRYLIKTRGQQVTLSCSPISGHRSVSWYQQTPGQGLQFLFEYFSETQRNKGNFPGRFSGRQFSNSRSEMNVSTLELGDSALYLCASSLNGYTGELFFGEGSRLTVL.

This clonotype was detected many times. V usage is TRBV12-3 or TRBV12-4 and J usage is TRBJ1-1; D is unclear. V lost 6 bases to trimming and J lost 3 bases, with 11 bases between them. The CDR3 has 13 amino acids. The CDR3, as DNA: TGTGCCAGCAGACAAACCGGGGACACTGAAGCTTTCTTT. Protein product: CASRQTGDTEAFF.

This clonotype was counted only a few times. This chain joins TRBV6-2 or TRBV6-3 and TRBJ1-2; D not certain. The V gene's germline CDR1 is MNHEY and CDR2 SVGEGT. The CDR3 consists of 15 residues. The V and J ends lost 2 bases and 4 bases respectively, with 14 bases between them. CDR3 sequence: CASSYLGYYLYGYTF. The DNA for the CDR3 is TGTGCCAGCAGTTACCTGGGCTATTACCTCTATGGCTACACCTTC.

Concerning this clonotype itself: This sequence may be a read error, since a much larger clone differs from it by one base. This sequence joins TRBV11-2 and TRBJ1-1, with unresolved D. Germline V gene lookup returns CDR1 SGHAT and CDR2 FQNNGV. The CDR3 sequence is 15 residues long. With 5 bases removed from V and 4 bases from J, the gap between germline ends came to 17 bases. The chain's CDR3 is CASSLRVGQGTEAFF. The CDR3 region has the DNA TGTGCCAGCAGCCTAAGGGTGGGTCAAGGCACTGAAGCTTTCTTT.

This clonotype was seen many times. The J gene is TRBJ2-5, the V gene TRBV20-1; no firm D call. CDR1 is DFQATT and CDR2 is SNEGSKA in the germline V gene (reference sequence). V lost 1 base to trimming and J lost 2 bases, with 14 bases between them. CDR3 length: 15 amino acids. The CDR3 DNA reads as TGCAGTGCTAGAGGAACGTTTTCCTCGCAAGAGACCCAGTACTTC. Translated, it gives CSARGTFSSQETQYF.

V usage is TRBV29-1 and J usage is TRBJ2-7; D is uncertain. The germline CDR1 and CDR2 sequences are SQVTM and ANQGSEA. The length of the CDR3 is 11 residues. Trimming removed 3 bases at V and 7 bases at J, with 10 bases between. The DNA of the CDR3 is TGCAGCGTTGAGGCTGAAACAGAGCAGTACTTC. Its translation is CSVEAETEQYF.

This clonotype was recorded at least ten times. This sequence joins TRBV20-1 and TRBJ2-1; D uncertain. CDR1 is DFQATT and CDR2 is SNEGSKA in the germline V gene (reference sequence). The ends were cut back, 4 bases at V and 8 bases at J, with 15 bases in the middle. The CDR3 extends over 13 amino acids. The CDR3 sequence is CSANWVRSDEQFF. The CDR3 coding sequence is TGCAGTGCTAATTGGGTCCGGAGCGATGAGCAGTTCTTC.

This clonotype has a handful of counts. The chain recombines TRBV4-2 with TRBJ2-3; D is uncertain. The CDR3 contains 13 residues. Per the germline V gene, CDR1 is LGHNA and CDR2 is YNFKEQ. V lost 4 bases, J lost 6 bases, and 11 bases lay in between. In nucleotides, the CDR3 is TGTGCCAGCAGCCCGGAAAAAGGGGATACGCAGTATTTT. Its translation is CASSPEKGDTQYF.

This clonotype was observed a few times. The chain has TRBV10-3 and TRBJ1-1, with a possible D match to TRBD1 (5 bases). Germline V lookup: CDR1 ENHRY, CDR2 SYGVKD. This CDR3 contains 12 residues. Trimming removed 4 bases at V and 8 bases at J, with 11 bases between. The CDR3 nucleotides are TGTGCCATCAGTGGGCTGACAGAGGAAGCTTTCTTT. It is translated as CAISGLTEEAFF.

This clonotype occurred many times. The chain joins TRBV12-3 or TRBV12-4 to TRBJ1-5; D is unclear. V gave up 2 bases and J gave up 2 bases, with 10 bases separating them. The CDR3 consists of 15 residues. The CDR3 DNA follows: TGTGCCAGCAGTTTAAACCCGTTTGGCAATCAGCCCCAGCATTTT. Translating it yields CASSLNPFGNQPQHF.

This clonotype was picked up many times. This chain uses TRBV7-2 with TRBJ1-2; D is unclear. Trimming removed 2 bases from V and 0 bases from J, with 13 bases in between. The CDR3 loop spans 16 amino acids. Per germline, CDR1 SGHTA and CDR2 FQGNSA. This chain's CDR3 is CASSLLRTPANYGYTF. The DNA for the CDR3 is TGTGCCAGCAGCTTATTGCGGACCCCAGCTAACTATGGCTACACCTTC.

This clonotype was observed many times. The chain is built from TRBV20-1 and TRBJ2-2, with D perhaps being TRBD1 or TRBD2 (7 bases each). The CDR3 covers 14 residues. Germline assignment: CDR1 DFQATT and CDR2 SNEGSKA (reference sequence). Trimming removed 4 bases at V and 4 bases at J, with 13 bases between. Written as DNA, the CDR3 is TGCAGTGCTACGAGGGAGGGGGCCACCGGGGAGCTGTTTTTT. Protein: CSATREGATGELFF.

This clonotype showed up just a few times. The chain is built from TRBV5-1 and TRBJ2-6, with D possibly being TRBD1 (6 bases). Germline CDR1 SGHRS, CDR2 YFSETQ. The CDR3 length is 16 residues. Trimming removed 2 bases from V and 1 base from J, with 10 bases in between. CDR3 loop: CASSFRTESGANVLTF. CDR3 nucleotides: TGCGCCAGCAGCTTCAGGACAGAGTCTGGGGCCAACGTCCTGACTTTC.

There are many counts of this clonotype. CDR3 sequence: CSATERSEGERETQYF. The DNA of the CDR3 is TGCAGTGCTACGGAGCGGTCGGAGGGGGAGAGGGAGACCCAGTACTTC. The chain links TRBV20-1 to TRBJ2-5; tentatively, D is TRBD1 or TRBD2 (6 bases each). The CDR3 loop spans 16 amino acids. The ends were cut back, 4 bases at V and 5 bases at J, with 23 bases in the middle. CDR1 and CDR2 from the germline V gene are DFQATT and SNEGSKA (reference sequence).

This clonotype was counted ten times or more. The chain links TRBV6-1 to TRBJ1-2; 7 positions match TRBD1. The CDR3 is made up of 13 amino acids. Trimming cost V 8 bases and J 8 bases; bases outside gene matches: 11. Germline assignment: CDR1 MNHNS and CDR2 SASEGT. DNA for the CDR3: TGTGCCAGCCGCCGGGACAGAGCTGGGGGCTACACCTTC. Translating gives CASRRDRAGGYTF.

This clonotype occurred many times. The gene calls are TRBV6-2 or TRBV6-3 and TRBJ2-3, with a possible D match to TRBD1 (5 bases). The CDR3 totals 14 residues. The germline V gene encodes CDR1 MNHEY and CDR2 SVGEGT. V lost 9 bases and J 2 bases, leaving 15 bases between the germline ends. CDR3 in DNA: TGTGCCAGTCTCGCCAGGGATAACACAGATACGCAGTATTTT. Translation: CASLARDNTDTQYF.

At least ten counts were recorded for this clonotype. The rearrangement joins TRBV20-1 to TRBJ2-2; TRBD2 matches at 10 bases. There are 15 residues in the CDR3. V shed 2 bases and J 6 bases; nucleotides not matched to a gene: 6. Germline V CDR1 and CDR2: DFQATT, SNEGSKA (reference sequence). CDR3 loop: CSARTPGLASGELFF. CDR3 DNA: TGCAGTGCTAGAACCCCGGGACTAGCGTCCGGGGAGCTGTTTTTT.

This clonotype was found a few times. The chain is built from TRBV5-1 and TRBJ1-1; unclear D gene. CDR1 and CDR2 (germline): SGHRS, YFSETQ. Between the trimmed V and J ends, which lost 0 bases and 0 bases, there was a span of 9 bases. The CDR3 is 15 amino acids. The CDR3 DNA reads TGCGCCAGCAGCTTGGCAGGAGGGATGAACACTGAAGCTTTCTTT. Amino acid sequence: CASSLAGGMNTEAFF.

This clonotype was seen repeatedly, ten times or more. The chain recombines TRBV7-9 with TRBJ2-3, with D possibly being TRBD1 or TRBD2 (5 bases each). The CDR3 runs to 13 residues. Germline CDR1 and CDR2: SEHNR and FQNEAQ (reference sequence). Trimming took off 7 bases at V and 0 bases at J, with 8 bases between the two ends. The CDR3 is CASTRDSTDTQYF. DNA for the CDR3: TGTGCCAGCACCCGGGACAGCACAGATACGCAGTATTTT.

The rearrangement links TRBV5-4 to TRBJ2-3; D not certain. The CDR3 contains 15 residues. V was trimmed by 3 bases and J by 0 bases, leaving 11 bases between them. Germline CDR1 is SGHNT and CDR2 is YYREEE (reference sequence). CDR3 amino acids: CASSSGRSSTDTQYF. CDR3 nucleotides: TGTGCCAGCAGCTCGGGCCGGAGTAGCACAGATACGCAGTATTTT.